Listed below are T cell receptor beta chains from one sample, sequenced in a study of cytomegalovirus exposure and HLA in healthy donors. Profiled with immunoSEQ multiplex PCR; TCRdb holds only in-frame clones, not every one. The data hold 200,000 to 250,000 clones, with approximately 87% observed a single time. Sequencing was performed on PBMCs. The receptors were sampled from a human donor in good health. The CDR3 runs from the conserved cysteine through the conserved F or W. A D gene is named only where the DNA matches it firmly. Rows give clone size only sometimes, using once, few, many, or a class for an expanded clone.

v_call	clone_size	d_call	j_call	cdr3_aa	cdr3_nt
TRBV2	-	TRBD2	TRBJ2-1	CASKKRERDEQFF	TGTGCCAGCAAGAAGCGGGAGAGAGATGAGCAGTTCTTC
TRBV6-1	-	TRBD1	TRBJ1-1	CASPSTRGQTEAFF	TGTGCCAGCCCAAGCACCAGGGGGCAGACTGAAGCTTTCTTT
TRBV7-2	-	-	TRBJ2-5	CASSPRTGGETQYF	TGTGCCAGCAGCCCACGGACCGGGGGAGAGACCCAGTACTTC
TRBV6-1	-	TRBD1	TRBJ2-3	CASADRGAQADTQYF	TGTGCCAGCGCCGACAGGGGGGCCCAAGCAGATACGCAGTATTTT
TRBV7-3	few	-	TRBJ1-1	CASSSQENTEAFF	TGTGCCAGCAGCTCACAGGAGAACACTGAAGCTTTCTTT
TRBV2	-	TRBD2	TRBJ2-4	CASSDGPGGKNIQYF	TGTGCCAGCAGTGACGGTCCGGGAGGCAAAAACATTCAGTACTTC
TRBV9	-	-	TRBJ2-2	CASSVAPSTGLGELFF	TGTGCCAGCAGCGTAGCGCCAAGTACCGGACTGGGGGAGCTGTTTTTT
TRBV18	-	-	TRBJ2-7	CASSPLDRRLSYEQYF	TGTGCCAGCTCTCCTTTAGACAGGCGGCTCTCCTACGAGCAGTACTTC
TRBV15	-	TRBD1	TRBJ1-5	CATSRGTGGQPQHF	TGTGCCACCAGCAGAGGGACAGGGGGTCAGCCCCAGCATTTT
TRBV28	few	TRBD1	TRBJ1-2	CASSQETGVNYGYTF	TGTGCCAGCAGTCAAGAGACAGGGGTTAACTATGGCTACACCTTC
TRBV29-1	-	-	TRBJ1-4	CSVGTRGEKLFF	TGCAGCGTGGGGACTCGAGGAGAAAAACTGTTTTTT
TRBV19	-	-	TRBJ1-5	CASSIGPGGGVGQPQHF	TGTGCCAGTAGTATCGGACCCGGGGGGGGCGTCGGTCAGCCCCAGCATTTT
TRBV27	-	-	TRBJ1-2	CASSLSFRYGYTF	TGTGCCAGCAGTTTATCGTTCCGTTATGGCTACACCTTC
TRBV6-1	few	-	TRBJ2-4	CAGSEGVWPGDIQYF	TGTGCCGGCAGTGAAGGGGTCTGGCCGGGGGACATTCAGTACTTC
TRBV5-1	-	TRBD1	TRBJ1-2	CASSLGQGRDGYTF	TGCGCCAGCAGCTTAGGACAGGGTAGGGATGGCTACACCTTC
TRBV11-2	-	TRBD2	TRBJ2-1	CAISTGLASEQFF	TGTGCCATCTCCACAGGACTAGCATCGGAGCAGTTCTTC
TRBV5-4	-	TRBD1	TRBJ2-7	CASSPTGGGRSYEQYF	TGTGCCAGCAGCCCAACAGGGGGCGGCCGCTCCTACGAGCAGTACTTC
TRBV18	-	TRBD2	TRBJ2-5	CASSRGGAEETQYF	TGTGCCAGCTCTCGGGGAGGGGCCGAAGAGACCCAGTACTTC
TRBV27	-	TRBD2	TRBJ2-2	CASSWVKTSVGAGELFF	TGTGCCAGCAGTTGGGTTAAGACTAGCGTTGGCGCCGGGGAGCTGTTTTTT
TRBV6-5	-	TRBD2	TRBJ2-1	CASSSVLAGGGEQFF	TGTGCCAGCAGTTCTGTTCTAGCGGGAGGGGGAGAGCAGTTCTTC
TRBV2	-	-	TRBJ2-5	CASSGQKETQYF	TGTGCCAGCAGTGGGCAGAAGGAGACCCAGTACTTC
TRBV19	once	TRBD1	TRBJ2-5	CASRATGKETQYF	TGTGCCAGTAGGGCGACAGGGAAAGAGACCCAGTACTTC
TRBV5-8	-	TRBD2	TRBJ2-3	CASSPSGRSTDTQYF	TGTGCCAGCAGCCCTAGCGGGAGGAGCACAGATACGCAGTATTTT
TRBV7-2	-	-	TRBJ2-3	CASSLRLATADTQYF	TGTGCCAGCAGCTTACGTCTAGCTACCGCAGATACGCAGTATTTT
TRBV18	few	-	TRBJ1-1	CASSPTAKNTEAFF	TGTGCCAGCTCACCTACAGCAAAGAACACTGAAGCTTTCTTT
TRBV7-9	-	TRBD2	TRBJ2-1	CASSFRGRREGSHNEQFF	TGTGCCAGCAGCTTTCGCGGGAGGCGGGAGGGCAGTCACAATGAGCAGTTCTTC
TRBV19	-	-	TRBJ2-3	CASSMPLGGPTDTQYF	TGTGCCAGTAGTATGCCCCTTGGGGGCCCCACAGATACGCAGTATTTT
TRBV7-8	-	TRBD1	TRBJ2-7	CASSPKTGGTYEQYF	TGTGCCAGCAGCCCAAAAACAGGGGGCACCTACGAGCAGTACTTC
TRBV10-1	once	TRBD2	TRBJ2-1	CASSRTSGNNEQFF	TGCGCCAGCAGTCGGACTAGCGGCAACAATGAGCAGTTCTTC
TRBV2	once	-	TRBJ2-7	CASSDLYNAYEQYF	TGTGCCAGCAGTGATTTGTACAATGCCTACGAGCAGTACTTC
TRBV6-1	-	-	TRBJ1-1	CASKLLIGNTEAFF	TGTGCCAGCAAGTTATTGATCGGGAACACTGAAGCTTTCTTT
TRBV6-5	-	TRBD1	TRBJ1-1	CASRRAQGARTEAFF	TGTGCCAGCAGGCGAGCACAGGGGGCCCGGACTGAAGCTTTCTTT
TRBV7-2	once	-	TRBJ2-3	CASREGSSEYTDTQYF	TGTGCCAGCAGGGAGGGGTCTAGCGAGTACACAGATACGCAGTATTTT
TRBV10-3	-	-	TRBJ2-6	CAISESLGDGANVLTF	TGTGCCATCAGTGAGTCTTTAGGGGATGGGGCCAACGTCCTGACTTTC
TRBV11-1	-	-	TRBJ2-7	CASSPRGRVNYEQYF	TGTGCCAGCAGCCCAAGGGGCAGGGTAAACTACGAGCAGTACTTC
TRBV10-3	-	TRBD1	TRBJ2-7	CAISLGTGGRYEQYF	TGTGCCATCAGTCTGGGGACAGGGGGCCGCTACGAGCAGTACTTC
TRBV4-3	once	-	TRBJ1-2	CASSQGRGGRYGYTF	TGCGCCAGCAGCCAGGGGCGGGGGGGACGGTATGGCTACACCTTC
TRBV19	-	-	TRBJ1-1	CASSIRLTGTEAFF	TGTGCCAGTAGTATCCGATTGACGGGCACTGAAGCTTTCTTT
TRBV27	-	TRBD2	TRBJ2-1	CASSSGLAVNEQFF	TGTGCCAGCAGTTCGGGACTAGCGGTTAATGAGCAGTTCTTC
TRBV9	-	TRBD1	TRBJ2-2	CASSDRQGSLSGELFF	TGTGCCAGCAGCGACCGACAGGGGAGTTTGTCCGGGGAGCTGTTTTTT
TRBV5-1	-	TRBD2	TRBJ2-3	CASKKTGTRQDTQYF	TGCGCCAGCAAGAAAACCGGGACTAGACAAGATACGCAGTATTTT
TRBV15	-	TRBD2	TRBJ2-2	CATSTGASGSDTGELFF	TGTGCCACCAGCACGGGCGCAAGCGGGAGCGACACCGGGGAGCTGTTTTTT
TRBV7-9	-	TRBD2	TRBJ2-3	CASSSGLAMGDTQYF	TGTGCCAGCAGCTCGGGACTAGCGATGGGAGATACGCAGTATTTT
TRBV19	-	-	TRBJ1-2	CASSISRGLNYGYTF	TGTGCCAGTAGTATTAGTAGGGGACTTAACTATGGCTACACCTTC
TRBV5-1	-	-	TRBJ1-1	CASSLELARGTEAFF	TGCGCCAGCAGCTTGGAACTGGCGAGAGGCACTGAAGCTTTCTTT
TRBV4-3	-	TRBD1	TRBJ1-2	CASSQESQGVYGYTF	TGCGCCAGCAGCCAAGAGTCACAGGGGGTCTATGGCTACACCTTC
TRBV7-6	-	TRBD2	TRBJ2-1	CASSSGLAGGYNYNEQFF	TGTGCCAGCAGCTCGGGACTAGCGGGAGGATATAACTACAATGAGCAGTTCTTC
TRBV7-9	-	TRBD1	TRBJ1-1	CASRQQGATEAFF	TGTGCCAGCAGGCAACAGGGGGCCACTGAAGCTTTCTTT
TRBV29-1	-	TRBD2	TRBJ2-1	CSVVEAGAGNEQFF	TGCAGCGTTGTGGAGGCGGGAGCCGGCAATGAGCAGTTCTTC
TRBV7-2	once	TRBD1	TRBJ2-7	CASSQQGATYEQYF	TGTGCCAGCAGCCAACAGGGGGCCACCTACGAGCAGTACTTC
TRBV29-1	-	-	TRBJ2-1	CSVEAWTRTAYRWFF	TGCAGCGTTGAAGCTTGGACTAGGACAGCTTACAGGTGGTTCTTC